The 29 T cell receptor beta chains given below trace back to one sample, sequenced in a study of monozygotic twins with inflammatory bowel disease. Following a re-call of the 5' RACE reads, TCRdb has one entry per CDR3 protein and lacks DNA. The sample's table shows about 380,000 distinct CDR3 sequences. The specimen was blood. The receptors shown here come from a human donor with ulcerative colitis or Crohn's disease, or a healthy co-twin of an affected twin (not recorded which).

The chain links TRBV6-6 to TRBJ1-2. Germline CDR1 and CDR2: MNHNY and SVGAGI (reference sequence). The CDR3 consists of 12 residues. The CDR3 spells CASSYSGRENTF.

The rearrangement joins TRBV7-9 to TRBJ2-1; the TCRdb call, TRBD2, lacks DNA for checking. In germline, CDR1 is SEHNR, CDR2 FQNEAQ (reference sequence). This CDR3 is 15 amino acids long. Here the CDR3 reads CASSPTLAGDNEQFF.

This chain connects TRBV7-9 to TRBJ2-7; TCRdb's D gene call, TRBD2, goes unchecked for lack of DNA. This CDR3 has 13 residues. CDR1 is SEHNR, CDR2 FQNEAQ, per germline (reference sequence). The CDR3 sequence: CASSQTITYEQYF.

The chain combines TRBV5-4 with TRBJ2-3; lacking DNA, the TRBD2 call made by TCRdb goes unchecked. The length of the CDR3 is 15 residues. Germline CDR1 and CDR2: SGHNT and YYREEE (reference sequence). CDR3 amino acids: CASSRGLSSTLTQYF.

The gene calls are TRBV4-1 and TRBJ2-7; TCRdb's D call of TRBD2 is untestable without DNA. CDR1 and CDR2 (germline): MGHRA, YSYEKL. The CDR3 is made up of 14 amino acids. This chain's CDR3 is CASSQFSGAYEQYF.

The rearrangement links TRBV11-1 to TRBJ2-7; lacking DNA, the TRBD2 call made by TCRdb goes unchecked. This CDR3 spans 15 amino acids. Germline CDR1 SGHAT, CDR2 FQDESV (reference sequence). The CDR3 loop reads CASRQTGLAGLEQYF.

This chain links TRBV18 with TRBJ2-1; the TCRdb call, TRBD1, lacks DNA for checking. Germline values: CDR1 KGHSH, CDR2 LQKENI. This CDR3 is 13 amino acids long. The CDR3: CASSPTGYNEQFF.

The chain is built from TRBV5-1 and TRBJ2-1; TCRdb reports TRBD2, a call that lacks DNA to check it against. This CDR3 is built from 16 residues. CDR1 and CDR2 from the germline V gene are SGHRS and YFSETQ. Here the CDR3 reads CASSLGPGLQINEQFF.

This chain links TRBV7-3 with TRBJ2-5; TCRdb names TRBD2, which stays unverified in the absence of DNA. Germline V gene lookup returns CDR1 SGHTA and CDR2 FQGTGA. The CDR3 is 14 residues long. CDR3 protein: CASSLNGLQETQYF.

The gene calls are TRBV4-1 and TRBJ2-1; the D call from TCRdb, TRBD2, cannot be confirmed without DNA. This CDR3 comprises 14 residues. CDR1 and CDR2 from the germline V gene are MGHRA and YSYEKL. The CDR3 loop is CASSPSGGDNEQFF.

The chain joins TRBV28 to TRBJ2-1; with no DNA, the TCRdb D assignment of TRBD2 cannot be verified. The CDR3 loop spans 14 amino acids. From germline, CDR1 is MDHEN and CDR2 SYDVKM. This chain's CDR3 is CASSLGALGNEQFF.

This chain connects TRBV19 to TRBJ2-1; no DNA is available, so the TRBD1 call from TCRdb remains unchecked. The CDR3 length is 14 residues. CDR1 and CDR2 (germline): LNHDA, SQIVND (reference sequence). This CDR3 is CASSIPQGMSEQFF.

The chain couples TRBV2 to TRBJ1-1; lacking DNA, the TRBD1 call made by TCRdb goes unchecked. The length of the CDR3 is 12 residues. CDR1 is SNHLY and CDR2 is FYNNEI in the germline V gene. Here the CDR3 reads CASTGDRVGAFF.

The V gene is TRBV6-2 or TRBV6-3, the J gene TRBJ2-1; TCRdb's D gene call, TRBD1, goes unchecked for lack of DNA. Germline CDR1 MNHEY, CDR2 SVGEGT. The CDR3 has 11 amino acids. The CDR3 sequence is CASVGNGGTFF.

The chain is built from TRBV11-2 and TRBJ1-6; TCRdb proposes TRBD1, but this gene call is untestable without DNA. This CDR3 is 13 amino acids long. CDR1 is SGHAT and CDR2 is FQNNGV in the germline V gene. This CDR3 is CASSLDRAAPLHF.

This sequence joins TRBV7-2 and TRBJ1-1; TCRdb outputs TRBD1, but without DNA this stays unchecked. The CDR3 totals 13 residues. Germline V gene lookup returns CDR1 SGHTA and CDR2 FQGNSA. This CDR3 is CASSFQGDTETFF. The full variable domain, its missing parts supplied by reference TRBV7-2 and TRBJ1-1, is GAGVSQSPSNKVTEKGKDVELRCDPISGHTALYWYRQSLGQGLEFLIYFQGNSAPDKSGLPSDRFSAERTGGSVSTLTIQRTQQEDSAVYLCASSFQGDTETFFGQGTRLTVV.

The rearrangement links TRBV7-2 to TRBJ2-3; checking the TCRdb D call of TRBD1 is not possible without DNA. The CDR3 spans 15 residues. Germline V gene lookup returns CDR1 SGHTA and CDR2 FQGNSA. This CDR3 reads CASSFRGQTTDTQYF. Full variable domain (outside the CDR3, taken from reference TRBV7-2 and TRBJ2-3): GAGVSQSPSNKVTEKGKDVELRCDPISGHTALYWYRQSLGQGLEFLIYFQGNSAPDKSGLPSDRFSAERTGGSVSTLTIQRTQQEDSAVYLCASSFRGQTTDTQYFGPGTRLTVL.

The chain carries TRBV6-5 and TRBJ2-2; absent DNA, TCRdb's TRBD1 call cannot be checked. Germline CDR1 and CDR2: MNHEY and SVGAGI. The CDR3 loop spans 17 amino acids. CDR3 sequence: CASSYAGTGLNTGELFF.

The rearrangement links TRBV18 to TRBJ1-1; TCRdb selects TRBD1, and the lack of DNA leaves this call unchecked. CDR1 is KGHSH and CDR2 is LQKENI in the germline V gene. This CDR3 region has 17 residues. CDR3 sequence reads: CASSRARETGAGTEAFF. Using reference TRBV18 and TRBJ1-1 for the parts outside the CDR3, the full variable domain is NAGVMQNPRHLVRRRGQEARLRCSPMKGHSHVYWYRQLPEEGLKFMVYLQKENIIDESGMPKERFSAEFPKEGPSILRIQQVVRGDSAAYFCASSRARETGAGTEAFFGQGTRLTVV.

The chain links TRBV5-1 to TRBJ1-1. There are 16 residues in the CDR3. Germline lookup yields CDR1 SGHRS and CDR2 YFSETQ. This chain's CDR3 is CASSSGIGYMNTEAFF.

This chain connects TRBV3-1 to TRBJ1-2; absent DNA, TCRdb's TRBD1 call cannot be checked. The germline gives CDR1 LGHDT, CDR2 YNNKEL (reference sequence). The CDR3 has 14 residues. The CDR3 protein is CASSQDRQGYGYTF.

CDR3 sequence reads: CASSSVDRDHYGYTF. The V and J genes are TRBV12-3 or TRBV12-4 and TRBJ1-2; TCRdb's assignment of TRBD1 cannot be checked, as there is no DNA. The CDR3 is made up of 15 amino acids.

The genes are TRBV5-1 and TRBJ2-7; TCRdb picks TRBD1, but there is no DNA to check that call. The germline V gene has CDR1 SGHRS and CDR2 YFSETQ. CDR3 length: 17 amino acids. CDR3 sequence reads: CASSFDELDTGTYEQYF.

The V call is TRBV27, the J call TRBJ1-2; TCRdb indicates TRBD1, and absent DNA this call remains unverified. This CDR3 region has 11 residues. Germline CDR1 MNHEY, CDR2 SMNVEV (reference sequence). CDR3 region: CASYGGEGYTF.

The V call is TRBV10-3, the J call TRBJ2-7; checking the TCRdb D call of TRBD1 is not possible without DNA. Germline V lookup: CDR1 ENHRY, CDR2 SYGVKD. The CDR3 extends over 13 amino acids. The chain's CDR3 is CAISDQGAYEQYF.

The chain carries TRBV12-3 or TRBV12-4 and TRBJ2-7; TCRdb proposes TRBD1, but this gene call is untestable without DNA. The CDR3 length is 13 residues. This CDR3 reads CASSRQAPYEQYF.

V and J are TRBV20-1 and TRBJ2-7; TCRdb calls TRBD1, which cannot be checked without DNA. CDR3 length: 16 residues. Germline loops: CDR1 DFQATT, CDR2 SNEGSKA (reference sequence). The CDR3 reads CSARDPGVRGSYEQYF.

This sequence joins TRBV5-1 and TRBJ2-2; without DNA, the TCRdb call of TRBD2 cannot be checked. Per the germline V gene, CDR1 is SGHRS and CDR2 is YFSETQ. The CDR3 has 16 residues. CDR3 in amino acids: CASSLEEVTNTGELFF. Full variable domain (rest looked up from reference TRBV5-1 and TRBJ2-2): KAGVTQTPRYLIKTRGQQVTLSCSPISGHRSVSWYQQTPGQGLQFLFEYFSETQRNKGNFPGRFSGRQFSNSRSEMNVSTLELGDSALYLCASSLEEVTNTGELFFGEGSRLTVL.

This chain joins TRBV28 and TRBJ2-4; TCRdb lists TRBD1, though no DNA is available to test this call. Germline CDR1 and CDR2: MDHEN and SYDVKM. CDR3 size: 16 residues. This CDR3 is CASTQPGTGSKNIQYF.